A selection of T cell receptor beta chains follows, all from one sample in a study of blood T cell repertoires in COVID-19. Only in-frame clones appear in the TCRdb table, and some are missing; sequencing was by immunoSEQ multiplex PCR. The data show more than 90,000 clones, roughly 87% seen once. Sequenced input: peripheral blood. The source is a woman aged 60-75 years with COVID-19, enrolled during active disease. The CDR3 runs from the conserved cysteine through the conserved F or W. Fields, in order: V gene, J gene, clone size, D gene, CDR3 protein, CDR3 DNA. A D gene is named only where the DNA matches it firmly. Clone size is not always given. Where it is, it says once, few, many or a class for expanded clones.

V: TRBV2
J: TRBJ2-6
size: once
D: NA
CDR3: CASSDRGFPRSGANVLTF
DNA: TGTGCCAGCAGTGATCGGGGGTTTCCTCGGTCTGGGGCCAACGTCCTGACTTTC

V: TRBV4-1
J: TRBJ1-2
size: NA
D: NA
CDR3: CASSQDPDYGYTF
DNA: TGCGCCAGCAGCCAAGATCCCGACTATGGCTACACCTTC

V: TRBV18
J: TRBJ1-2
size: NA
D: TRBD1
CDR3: CASSPPGTANYGYTF
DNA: TGTGCCAGCTCCCCCCCCGGGACAGCAAACTATGGCTACACCTTC

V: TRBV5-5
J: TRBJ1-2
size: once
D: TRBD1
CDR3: CASRNGDRRIGSANYGYTF
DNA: TGTGCCAGCAGGAATGGGGACAGACGGATTGGATCGGCTAACTATGGCTACACCTTC

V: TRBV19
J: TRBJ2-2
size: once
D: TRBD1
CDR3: CASDGTDNTGELFF
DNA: TGTGCCAGCGACGGGACAGACAACACCGGGGAGCTGTTTTTT

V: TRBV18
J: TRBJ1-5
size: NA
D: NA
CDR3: CASSPRSGNGNQPQHF
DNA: TGTGCCAGCTCACCACGGTCAGGGAATGGCAATCAGCCCCAGCATTTT

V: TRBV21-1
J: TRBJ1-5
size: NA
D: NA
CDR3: CASSSKYREDSNQPQHF
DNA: TGTGCCAGCAGCTCGAAATACAGGGAAGATAGCAATCAGCCCCAGCATTTT

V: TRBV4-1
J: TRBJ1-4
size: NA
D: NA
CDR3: CASSQLRRQAARLFF
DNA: TGCGCCAGCAGCCAGCTCCGCCGACAGGCGGCTAGACTGTTTTTT

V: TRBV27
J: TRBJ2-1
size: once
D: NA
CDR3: CASSFRAGWNNEQFF
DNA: TGTGCCAGCAGTTTCCGCGCGGGTTGGAACAATGAGCAGTTCTTC

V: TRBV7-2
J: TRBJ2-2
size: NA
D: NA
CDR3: CASGDRTGELFF
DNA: TGTGCCAGCGGTGACAGGACCGGGGAGCTGTTTTTT

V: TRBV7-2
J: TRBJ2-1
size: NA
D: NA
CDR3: CASRADTQYNEQFF
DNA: TGTGCCTCGCGGGCAGATACGCAATACAATGAGCAGTTCTTC

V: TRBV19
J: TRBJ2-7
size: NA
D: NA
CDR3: CASSTTSYSDEQYF
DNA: TGTGCCAGTAGTACTACTAGCTATTCGGACGAGCAGTACTTC

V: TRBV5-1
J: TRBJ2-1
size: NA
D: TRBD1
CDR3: CASSLGTTGNEQFF
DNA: TGCGCCAGCAGCTTGGGGACGACAGGGAATGAGCAGTTCTTC

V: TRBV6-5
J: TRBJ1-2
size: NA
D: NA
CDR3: CASSYRRISNYGYTF
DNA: TGTGCCAGCAGCTACAGGAGGATTTCTAACTATGGCTACACCTTC

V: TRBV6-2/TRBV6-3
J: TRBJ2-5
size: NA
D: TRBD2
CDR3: CASSYSKAGGRETQYF
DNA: TGTGCCAGCAGTTACTCGAAGGCGGGAGGGCGGGAGACCCAGTACTTC

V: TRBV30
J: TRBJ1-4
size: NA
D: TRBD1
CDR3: CAWSPYRGDYEKLFF
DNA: TGTGCCTGGAGTCCTTACAGGGGAGATTATGAAAAACTGTTTTTT

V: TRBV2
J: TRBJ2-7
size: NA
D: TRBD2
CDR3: CASRETLAWTLYEQYF
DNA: TGTGCCAGCAGGGAAACACTAGCGTGGACTCTCTACGAGCAGTACTTC

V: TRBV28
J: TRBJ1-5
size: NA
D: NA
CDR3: CASSRAQGGGQPQHF
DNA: TGTGCCAGCAGTAGGGCTCAGGGCGGGGGTCAGCCCCAGCATTTT

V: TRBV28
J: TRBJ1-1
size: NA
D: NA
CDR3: CASSSPPLNTEAFF
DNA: TGTGCCAGCAGTTCCCCCCCGTTGAACACTGAAGCTTTCTTT

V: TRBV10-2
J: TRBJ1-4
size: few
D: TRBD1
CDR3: CASSSQGGQEKLFF
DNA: TGCGCCAGCAGTTCACAGGGGGGTCAGGAAAAACTGTTTTTT

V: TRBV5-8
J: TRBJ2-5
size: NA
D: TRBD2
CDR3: CASSLDRGGKYQETQYF
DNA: TGTGCCAGCAGCTTGGATCGCGGGGGGAAATACCAAGAGACCCAGTACTTC

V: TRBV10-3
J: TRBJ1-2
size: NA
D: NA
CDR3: CAINKGQNYGYTF
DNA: TGTGCCATCAACAAAGGACAGAACTATGGCTACACCTTC

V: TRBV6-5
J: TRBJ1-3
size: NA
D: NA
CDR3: CASSSSGGSGNTIYF
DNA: TGTGCCAGCAGTTCCTCGGGGGGGTCTGGAAACACCATATATTTT

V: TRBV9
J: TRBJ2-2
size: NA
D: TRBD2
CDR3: CASSALAGPTGELFF
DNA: TGTGCCAGCAGTGCACTAGCGGGGCCGACCGGGGAGCTGTTTTTT

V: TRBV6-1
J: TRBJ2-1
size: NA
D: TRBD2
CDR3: CASSETSLDEQFF
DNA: TGTGCCAGCAGTGAGACTAGCCTCGATGAGCAGTTCTTC

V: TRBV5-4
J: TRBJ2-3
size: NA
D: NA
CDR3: CASSPTGSTDTQYF
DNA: TGTGCCAGCAGCCCCACAGGGAGCACAGATACGCAGTATTTT

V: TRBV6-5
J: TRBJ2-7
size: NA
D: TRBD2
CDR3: CASRNSGPTYEQYF
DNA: TGTGCCAGCAGAAATAGCGGGCCGACCTACGAGCAGTACTTC

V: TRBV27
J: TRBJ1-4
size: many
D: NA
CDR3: CASSRGARSEKLFF
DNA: TGTGCCAGCAGTCGGGGGGCACGGAGTGAAAAACTGTTTTTT

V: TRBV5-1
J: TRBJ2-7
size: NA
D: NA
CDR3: CASSGASYEQYF
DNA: TGCGCCAGTTCAGGGGCCTCCTACGAGCAGTACTTC

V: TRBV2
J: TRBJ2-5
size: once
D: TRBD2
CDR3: CATGGGLAGAPGETQYF
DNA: TGTGCCACCGGAGGGGGACTAGCGGGGGCGCCGGGCGAGACCCAGTACTTC

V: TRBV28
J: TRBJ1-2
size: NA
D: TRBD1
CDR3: CASRTGDTGYTF
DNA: TGTGCCAGCAGGACAGGGGATACTGGCTACACCTTC

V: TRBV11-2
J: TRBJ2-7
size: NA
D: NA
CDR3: CASRLLSEQYF
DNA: TGTGCCAGCAGACTCCTGTCCGAGCAGTACTTC

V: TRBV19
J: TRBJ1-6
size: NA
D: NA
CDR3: CASLDGSSYNSPLHF
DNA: TGTGCCAGCCTCGACGGGAGCTCCTATAATTCACCCCTCCACTTT

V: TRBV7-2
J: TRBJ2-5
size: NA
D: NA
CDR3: CASSFGGGETQYF
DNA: TGTGCCAGCAGCTTTGGAGGCGGGGAGACCCAGTACTTC

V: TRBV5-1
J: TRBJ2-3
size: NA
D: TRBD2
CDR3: CASSLGSGANTDTQYF
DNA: TGCGCCAGCAGCCTGGGGAGCGGGGCTAACACAGATACGCAGTATTTT

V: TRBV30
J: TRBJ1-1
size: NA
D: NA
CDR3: CAWSGGPNTEAFF
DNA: TGTGCCTGGAGTGGGGGGCCTAACACTGAAGCTTTCTTT

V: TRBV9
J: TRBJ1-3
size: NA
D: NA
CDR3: CASSPRYWQRPNSGNTIYF
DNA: TGTGCCAGCAGCCCTCGCTACTGGCAGCGCCCCAACTCTGGAAACACCATATATTTT